Following are 4 T cell receptor beta chains from one sample sequenced in a study of shared clonotypes between healthy human individuals. The assay was immunoSEQ multiplex PCR, and TCRdb's table has in-frame clones only and misses some. Altogether approximately 530,000 clones are present, 90% to 97% being singletons, with the ten largest covering about 0.064%. Sequencing was done on a sample of naive CD4+ T cells sorted from blood. The subset here: CD45RA+ positively selected. These receptors all come from a woman aged 25 to 39 in good health.

V and J are TRBV7-9 and TRBJ1-1; possibly TRBD1 for D (5 bases). Trimming pared 5 bases from V and 1 base from J, leaving 14 bases between. Germline-derived CDR1 and CDR2 are SEHNR and FQNEAQ (reference sequence). The CDR3 runs to 15 residues. The CDR3 nucleotides are TGTGCCAGCAGCCCACGGTTTGGGGGGAACACTGAAGCTTTCTTT. Residues: CASSPRFGGNTEAFF.

The V and J genes are TRBV18 and TRBJ2-7, with D maybe TRBD2 (5 bases). Germline V gene sequence: CDR1 KGHSH, CDR2 LQKENI. This CDR3 region has 14 residues. V lost 2 bases to trimming and J lost 4 bases, with 12 bases between them. This CDR3 is CASSPGSRNYEQYF. The CDR3 DNA reads as TGTGCCAGCTCACCAGGGAGTCGTAATTACGAGCAGTACTTC.

A remark on this clone: Other DNA sequences within the sample encode an identical CDR3. J is TRBJ1-1 and V is TRBV2, with D possibly matching TRBD1 (5 bases). The ends were cut back, 4 bases at V and 4 bases at J, with 10 bases in the middle. Germline V gene data show CDR1 as SNHLY and CDR2 as FYNNEI. The CDR3 extends over 13 amino acids. The CDR3 nucleotides are TGTGCCAGCAGTGTTGCGGGGGGCACTGAAGCTTTCTTT. Its protein product is CASSVAGGTEAFF.

The chain is built from TRBV5-5 and TRBJ1-2; D not resolved. This CDR3 has 17 amino acids. Germline-derived CDR1 and CDR2 are SGHKS and YYEKEE (reference sequence). The V end was cut by 6 bases, the J end by 5 bases, with 26 bases between. Here the CDR3 DNA reads TGTGCCAGCACCCCCTTGATCTCACGAGTGGCCCTTTATGGCTACACCTTC. Its protein product is CASTPLISRVALYGYTF.